Below, 25 T cell receptor beta chains from the same sample are listed, as sequenced in a study of blood T cell repertoires in COVID-19. Sequenced by immunoSEQ multiplex PCR; TCRdb stores in-frame clones only, minus some. The sample records roughly 50,000 clones, 90% being singletons. Sequences were obtained from peripheral blood. These receptors came from a woman in her 40s with active COVID-19.

The chain uses TRBV2 and TRBJ2-1; unclear D gene. Trimming took 4 bases from V and 6 from J, leaving 10 bases between them. Per germline, CDR1 SNHLY and CDR2 FYNNEI. This CDR3 comprises 13 residues. The CDR3: CASSAVNVNEQFF. For the CDR3, the DNA is TGTGCCAGCAGTGCAGTAAACGTCAATGAGCAGTTCTTC.

The chain links TRBV5-1 to TRBJ1-1; tentative D call: TRBD1 (6 bases). The CDR3 is 16 amino acids. Germline V CDR1 and CDR2: SGHRS, YFSETQ. Deletions cut 3 bases from V and 5 bases from J, with 20 bases between. This CDR3 is CASSYQGGGVGTEAFF. For the CDR3, the DNA is TGCGCCAGCAGCTACCAGGGAGGGGGAGTAGGAACTGAAGCTTTCTTT.

This chain links TRBV18 with TRBJ1-3; D ambiguous. The germline gives CDR1 KGHSH, CDR2 LQKENI. The CDR3 runs 16 residues. V was trimmed by 2 bases and J by 0 bases, leaving 11 bases between them. The CDR3 bases are TGTGCCAGCTCACCAGTCGTCGGTTCCTCTGGAAACACCATATATTTT. Its protein is CASSPVVGSSGNTIYF.

The gene calls are TRBV6-5 and TRBJ2-5; tentative D call: TRBD1 (5 bases). This CDR3 spans 16 amino acids. Germline-derived CDR1 and CDR2 are MNHEY and SVGAGI. The V gene lost 2 bases and the J gene lost 4 bases, with 17 bases spanning the gap. The CDR3 loop is CASSYALTPQGETQYF. Written as DNA, the CDR3 is TGTGCCAGCAGTTACGCTTTGACTCCCCAGGGAGAGACCCAGTACTTC.

The J gene is TRBJ2-7, the V gene TRBV5-4; the D gene is possibly TRBD2 (6 bases). The CDR3 covers 14 residues. Germline assignment: CDR1 SGHNT and CDR2 YYREEE (reference sequence). V lost 0 bases to trimming and J lost 7 bases, with 14 bases between them. CDR3 amino acids: CASSLAGGFREQYF. The DNA for the CDR3 is TGTGCCAGCAGCTTGGCCGGAGGGTTCCGAGAGCAGTACTTC.

The chain joins TRBV19 to TRBJ1-1; 9 bases are a match to TRBD1. CDR3 size: 14 residues. The junction had 6 bases not matched to a gene; V was cut back by 6 bases and J by 4 bases. Germline CDR1 is LNHDA and CDR2 is SQIVND (reference sequence). The chain's CDR3 is CASSKRQGVTEAFF. The CDR3 bases are TGTGCCAGTAGCAAAAGACAGGGGGTCACTGAAGCTTTCTTT.

This clone was observed a single time. This chain links TRBV9 with TRBJ2-3; D possibly corresponds to TRBD1 (5 bases). This CDR3 comprises 16 residues. Per germline, CDR1 SGDLS and CDR2 YYNGEE. Trimming removed 4 bases at V and 0 bases at J, with 15 bases between. CDR3 region: CASSPASKGSTDTQYF. The CDR3, as DNA: TGTGCCAGCAGCCCCGCTTCCAAGGGGAGCACAGATACGCAGTATTTT.

The chain is built from TRBV19 and TRBJ1-1; D perhaps matches TRBD1 (6 bases). Germline CDR1 is LNHDA and CDR2 is SQIVND (reference sequence). V lost 5 bases, J lost 4 bases, and 11 bases lay in between. The CDR3 is 13 amino acids. The CDR3 bases are TGTGCCAGTAGTCTTAAAGGGGGCACTGAAGCTTTCTTT. Its protein product is CASSLKGGTEAFF. Complete variable domain (other parts from reference TRBV19 and TRBJ1-1): DGGITQSPKYLFRKEGQNVTLSCEQNLNHDAMYWYRQDPGQGLRLIYYSQIVNDFQKGDIAEGYSVSREKKESFPLTVTSAQKNPTAFYLCASSLKGGTEAFFGQGTRLTVV.

The genes are TRBV6-1 and TRBJ2-1, with 9 bases aligning to TRBD2. With 2 bases clipped from V and 5 bases from J, the junction kept 4 bases outside the gene matches. Germline CDR1 and CDR2: MNHNS and SASEGT. The CDR3 is 15 residues long. CDR3 nucleotide sequence: TGTGCCAGCAGTGAACTAGCGGGGATGAACAATGAGCAGTTCTTC. Amino acids: CASSELAGMNNEQFF.

This chain links TRBV5-5 with TRBJ1-2; D unresolved. V was cut by 4 bases and J by 4 bases, with 17 bases left in between. Germline V gives CDR1 SGHKS, CDR2 YYEKEE (reference sequence). The CDR3 totals 15 residues. CDR3 nucleotides: TGTGCCAGCAGCCCAGAACAACGGGATTTCTATGGCTACACCTTC. Residues: CASSPEQRDFYGYTF.

V usage is TRBV11-3 and J usage is TRBJ1-2, with 7 bases aligning to TRBD1. V shed 4 bases and J 4 bases; nucleotides not matched to a gene: 9. This CDR3 has 15 residues. CDR1 is SGHNT and CDR2 is YENEEA in the germline V gene. CDR3 sequence: CASSSSETGIYGYTF. The CDR3 DNA is TGTGCCAGCAGCTCGTCGGAGACAGGGATCTATGGCTACACCTTC.

V gene TRBV6-5 combines with J gene TRBJ1-1; weak D call: TRBD1 (6 bases). Germline CDR1 reads MNHEY; CDR2 reads SVGAGI. V shed 0 bases and J shed 0 bases, with 11 bases lying between them. There are 16 residues in the CDR3. In DNA form, the CDR3 reads TGTGCCAGCAGTTACTCCCCCCAGGGGATGAACACTGAAGCTTTCTTT. This sequence encodes CASSYSPQGMNTEAFF.

The rearrangement links TRBV30 to TRBJ1-3; 9 positions match TRBD1. J was trimmed by 3 bases and V by 3 bases; bases with no gene match: 6. Germline CDR1 is GTSNPN and CDR2 is SVGIG (reference sequence). There are 15 residues in the CDR3. The CDR3 bases are TGTGCCTGGAGCGGGGACAGGGACATTGGAAACACCATATATTTT. Amino acids: CAWSGDRDIGNTIYF.

The CDR3 reads CASSYSQVYNTEAFF. As DNA, the CDR3 is TGTGCCAGCAGTTACTCGCAGGTTTATAACACTGAAGCTTTCTTT. V usage is TRBV6-5 and J usage is TRBJ1-1; D remains unclear. The CDR3 totals 15 residues. Germline V gene lookup returns CDR1 MNHEY and CDR2 SVGAGI. Trimming stripped 0 bases from V and 2 bases from J, with 10 bases between.

V is TRBV19 and J is TRBJ1-5, with TRBD1 matching over 11 bases. V shed 10 bases, J shed 1 base, and the junction held 12 bases outside the gene matches. The CDR3 covers 17 residues. Per the germline V gene, CDR1 is LNHDA and CDR2 is SQIVND (reference sequence). The CDR3: CATQGGQGVMSNQPQHF. The CDR3 coding sequence is TGTGCCACTCAAGGGGGACAGGGGGTTATGAGCAATCAGCCCCAGCATTTT.

The V and J genes are TRBV11-1 and TRBJ2-2, with D perhaps TRBD2 (5 bases). There are 15 residues in the CDR3. Germline assignment: CDR1 SGHAT and CDR2 FQDESV (reference sequence). V was pared by 2 bases and J by 4 bases, with 11 bases between. In DNA form, the CDR3 reads TGTGCCAGCAGCTTATGGCAAGAGGGCACCGGGGAGCTGTTTTTT. Its protein product is CASSLWQEGTGELFF.

The chain carries TRBV2 and TRBJ1-4; D unresolved. The ends were cut back, 2 bases at V and 5 bases at J, with 9 bases in the middle. Germline CDR1 reads SNHLY; CDR2 reads FYNNEI. The CDR3 covers 14 residues. DNA for the CDR3: TGTGCCAGCAGTGAACGGGAGGAGAATGAAAAACTGTTTTTT. Its translation is CASSEREENEKLFF.

The chain uses TRBV5-1 and TRBJ2-2; tentatively, D is TRBD1 (6 bases). Germline loops: CDR1 SGHRS, CDR2 YFSETQ. Trimming shortened V by 2 bases and J by 7 bases, and 12 bases separated the two germline ends. The CDR3 contains 14 residues. CDR3 sequence: CASSLLGAYGELFF. In DNA, the CDR3 is TGCGCCAGCAGCTTACTGGGGGCGTACGGGGAGCTGTTTTTT.

V and J are TRBV20-1 and TRBJ1-2; D gene uncertain. Germline V gives CDR1 DFQATT, CDR2 SNEGSKA (reference sequence). The CDR3 contains 11 residues. CDR3 bases: TGCAGCTACAATGCGGCGGATGGCTACACCTTC. Translation: CSYNAADGYTF.

This rearrangement joins TRBV10-1 to TRBJ1-5; D call uncertain. Looked up from germline, CDR1 is WNHNN and CDR2 is SYGVQD (reference sequence). The CDR3 is made up of 14 amino acids. Trimming removed 7 bases from V and 6 bases from J, with 16 bases in between. The DNA for the CDR3 is TGCGCCAGCAATAGGAGGAGCTTCCGTCAGCCCCAGCATTTT. Translation: CASNRRSFRQPQHF.

The gene calls are TRBV4-3 and TRBJ2-3, with 9 nucleotides matching TRBD2. The CDR3 covers 15 residues. V gave up 1 base and J gave up 5 bases; unmatched junction bases: 4. Germline CDR1 is LGHNA and CDR2 is YSLEER. DNA of the CDR3: TGCGCCAGCAGCCAAGTTTCGACTAGCGGAGATACGCAGTATTTT. It translates to CASSQVSTSGDTQYF.

V is TRBV4-3 and J is TRBJ1-1; no reliable D call. Germline V gene data show CDR1 as LGHNA and CDR2 as YSLEER. The CDR3 loop spans 15 amino acids. Trimming shortened V by 1 base and J by 5 bases, and 14 bases separated the two germline ends. The CDR3 spells CASSQVGYPETEAFF. The CDR3 DNA follows: TGCGCCAGCAGCCAAGTTGGGTACCCGGAGACTGAAGCTTTCTTT.

This chain uses TRBV4-1 with TRBJ1-2; D is undetermined. CDR1 MGHRA and CDR2 YSYEKL come from the germline V gene. The V and J ends lost 0 bases and 4 bases respectively, with 12 bases between them. The CDR3 is 15 residues long. The CDR3 DNA is TGCGCCAGCAGCCAAGATGAAACAGCGGTCTATGGCTACACCTTC. This translates into CASSQDETAVYGYTF.

The CDR3 DNA is TGTGCCAGCAGCTTGGGGACAGCGGTGCGAGAGCAGTACTTC. Translating it yields CASSLGTAVREQYF. This sequence joins TRBV7-9 and TRBJ2-7, with 7 bases that match TRBD1. This CDR3 has 14 residues. From germline, CDR1 is SEHNR and CDR2 FQNEAQ (reference sequence). V trimming: 3 bases; J trimming: 7 bases; junction bases outside the gene matches: 9.

The CDR3 sequence is CASSGQGFPDYATNEKLFF. CDR3 nucleotides: TGTGCCAGCAGTGGACAGGGCTTCCCGGATTATGCAACTAATGAAAAACTGTTTTTT. This rearrangement joins TRBV2 to TRBJ1-4; 7 bases fit TRBD1. The CDR3 has 19 amino acids. Looked up from germline, CDR1 is SNHLY and CDR2 is FYNNEI. The junction had 14 bases not matched to a gene; V was cut back by 4 bases and J by 0 bases.